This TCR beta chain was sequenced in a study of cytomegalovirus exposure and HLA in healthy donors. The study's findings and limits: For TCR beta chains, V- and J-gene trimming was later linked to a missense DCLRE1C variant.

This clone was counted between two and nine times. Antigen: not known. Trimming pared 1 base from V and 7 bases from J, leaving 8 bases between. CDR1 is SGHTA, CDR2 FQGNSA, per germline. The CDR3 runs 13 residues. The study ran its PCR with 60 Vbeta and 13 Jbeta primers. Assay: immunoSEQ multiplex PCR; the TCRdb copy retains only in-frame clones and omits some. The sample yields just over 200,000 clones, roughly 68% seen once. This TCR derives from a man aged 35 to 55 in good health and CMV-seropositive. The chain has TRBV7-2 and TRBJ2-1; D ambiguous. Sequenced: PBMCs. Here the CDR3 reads CASSLDPSNEQFF. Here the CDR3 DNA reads TGTGCCAGCAGCTTAGATCCGTCGAATGAGCAGTTCTTC.